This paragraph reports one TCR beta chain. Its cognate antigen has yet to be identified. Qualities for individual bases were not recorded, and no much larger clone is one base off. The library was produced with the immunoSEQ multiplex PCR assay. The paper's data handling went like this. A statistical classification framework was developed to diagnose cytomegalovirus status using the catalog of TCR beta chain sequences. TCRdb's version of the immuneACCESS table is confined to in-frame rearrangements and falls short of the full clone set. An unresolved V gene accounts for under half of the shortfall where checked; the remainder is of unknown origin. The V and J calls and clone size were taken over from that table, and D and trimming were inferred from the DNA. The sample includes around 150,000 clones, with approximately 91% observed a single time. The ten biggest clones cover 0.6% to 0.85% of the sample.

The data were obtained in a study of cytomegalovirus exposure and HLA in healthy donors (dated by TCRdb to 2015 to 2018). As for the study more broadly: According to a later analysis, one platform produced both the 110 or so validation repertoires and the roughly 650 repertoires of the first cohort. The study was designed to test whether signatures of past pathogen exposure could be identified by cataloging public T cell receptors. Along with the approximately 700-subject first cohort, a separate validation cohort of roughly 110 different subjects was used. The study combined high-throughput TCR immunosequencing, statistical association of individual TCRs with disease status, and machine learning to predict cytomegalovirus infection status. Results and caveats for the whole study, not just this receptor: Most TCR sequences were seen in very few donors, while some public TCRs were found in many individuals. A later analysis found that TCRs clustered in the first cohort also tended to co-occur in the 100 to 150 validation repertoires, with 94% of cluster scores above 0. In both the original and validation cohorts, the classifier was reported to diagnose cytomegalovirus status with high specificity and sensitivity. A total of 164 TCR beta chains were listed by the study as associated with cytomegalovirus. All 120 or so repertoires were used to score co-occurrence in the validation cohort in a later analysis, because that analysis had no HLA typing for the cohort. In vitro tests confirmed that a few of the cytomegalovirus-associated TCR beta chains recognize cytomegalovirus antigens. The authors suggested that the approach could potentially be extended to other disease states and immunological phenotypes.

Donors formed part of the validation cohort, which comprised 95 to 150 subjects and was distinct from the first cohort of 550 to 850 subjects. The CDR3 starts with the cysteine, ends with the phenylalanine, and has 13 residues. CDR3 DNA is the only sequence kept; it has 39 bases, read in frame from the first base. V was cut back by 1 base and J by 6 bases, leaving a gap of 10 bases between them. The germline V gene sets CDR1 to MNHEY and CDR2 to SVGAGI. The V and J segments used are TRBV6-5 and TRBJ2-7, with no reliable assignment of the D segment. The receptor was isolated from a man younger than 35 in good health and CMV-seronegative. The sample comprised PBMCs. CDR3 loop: CASSYFMESEQYF. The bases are TGTGCCAGCAGTTACTTCATGGAGTCCGAGCAGTACTTC.